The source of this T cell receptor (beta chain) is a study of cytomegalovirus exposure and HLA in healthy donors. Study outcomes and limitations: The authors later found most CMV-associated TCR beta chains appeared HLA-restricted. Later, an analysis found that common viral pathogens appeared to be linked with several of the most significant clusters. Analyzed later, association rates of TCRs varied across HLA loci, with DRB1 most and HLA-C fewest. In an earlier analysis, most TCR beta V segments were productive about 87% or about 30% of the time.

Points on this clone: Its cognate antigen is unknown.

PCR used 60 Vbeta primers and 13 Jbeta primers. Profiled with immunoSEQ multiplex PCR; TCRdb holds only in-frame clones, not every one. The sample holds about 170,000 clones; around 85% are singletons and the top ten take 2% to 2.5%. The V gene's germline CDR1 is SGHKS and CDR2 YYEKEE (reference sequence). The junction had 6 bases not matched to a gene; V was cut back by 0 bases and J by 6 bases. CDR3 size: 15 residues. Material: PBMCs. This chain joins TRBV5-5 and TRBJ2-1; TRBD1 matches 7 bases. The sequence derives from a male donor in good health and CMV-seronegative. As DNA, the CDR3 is TGTGCCAGCAGCTTGGAACAGGGGATCCGCAATGAGCAGTTCTTC. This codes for CASSLEQGIRNEQFF.